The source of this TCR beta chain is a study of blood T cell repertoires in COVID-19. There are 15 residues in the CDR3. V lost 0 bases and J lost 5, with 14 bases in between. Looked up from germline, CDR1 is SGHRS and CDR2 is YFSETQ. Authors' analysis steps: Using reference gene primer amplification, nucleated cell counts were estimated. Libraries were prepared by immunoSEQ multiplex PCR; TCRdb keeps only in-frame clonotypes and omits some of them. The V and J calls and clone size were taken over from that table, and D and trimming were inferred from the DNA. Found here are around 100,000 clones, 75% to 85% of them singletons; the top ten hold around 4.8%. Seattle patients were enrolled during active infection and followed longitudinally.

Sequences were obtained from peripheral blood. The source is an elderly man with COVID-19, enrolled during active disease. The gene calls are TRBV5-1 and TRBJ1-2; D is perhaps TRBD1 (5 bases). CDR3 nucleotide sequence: TGCGCCAGCAGCTTGGTCGGGCAGGGTCGTTATGGCTACACCTTC. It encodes CASSLVGQGRYGYTF.